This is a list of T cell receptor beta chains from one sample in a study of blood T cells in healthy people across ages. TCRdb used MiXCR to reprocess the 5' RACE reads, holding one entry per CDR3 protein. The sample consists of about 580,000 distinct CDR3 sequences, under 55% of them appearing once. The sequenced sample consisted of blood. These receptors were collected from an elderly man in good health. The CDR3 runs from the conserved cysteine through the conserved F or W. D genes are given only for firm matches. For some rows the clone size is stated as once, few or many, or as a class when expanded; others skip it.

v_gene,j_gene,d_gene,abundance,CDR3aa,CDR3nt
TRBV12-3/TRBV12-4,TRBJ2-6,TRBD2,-,CASSPREAGANVLTF,TGTGCCAGCAGCCCTCGGGAGGCTGGGGCCAACGTCCTGACTTTC
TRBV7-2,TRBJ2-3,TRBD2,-,CASSHSGDSTDTQYF,TGTGCCAGCAGCCACAGCGGGGACAGCACAGATACGCAGTATTTT
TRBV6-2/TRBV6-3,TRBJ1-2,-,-,CATVGYGYTF,TGTGCCACAGTAGGGTACGGCTACACCTTC
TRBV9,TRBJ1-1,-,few,CASSVAGTSGAEAFF,TGTGCCAGCAGCGTAGCCGGGACCTCGGGGGCTGAAGCTTTCTTT
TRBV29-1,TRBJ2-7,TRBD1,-,CSAKDRGGYNEQYF,TGCAGCGCCAAGGACAGGGGAGGCTACAATGAGCAGTACTTC
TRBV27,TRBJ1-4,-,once,CASSDGRRREKLFF,TGTGCCAGCAGTGATGGACGGAGACGTGAAAAACTGTTTTTT
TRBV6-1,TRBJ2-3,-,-,CASSGGTARVQSGAQDTDTQYF,TGTGCCAGCAGCGGGGGAACGGCTAGAGTCCAATCCGGGGCGCAGGACACAGATACGCAGTATTTT
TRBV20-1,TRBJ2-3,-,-,CSARGIGWEADTQYF,TGCAGTGCTAGAGGGATAGGATGGGAGGCAGATACGCAGTATTTT
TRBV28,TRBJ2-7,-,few,CASKEGSGDEQYF,TGTGCCAGCAAGGAGGGCTCGGGGGACGAGCAGTACTTC
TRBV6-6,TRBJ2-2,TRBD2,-,CASKELAGATNTGELFF,TGTGCCAGCAAGGAACTAGCGGGGGCCACGAACACCGGGGAGCTGTTTTTT
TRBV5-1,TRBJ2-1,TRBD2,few,CASSLVASGTYNEQFF,TGCGCCAGCAGCTTGGTGGCTAGCGGGACCTACAATGAGCAGTTCTTC
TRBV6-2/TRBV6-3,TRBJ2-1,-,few,CASSSLGLRENEQFF,TGTGCCAGCAGCTCACTGGGTTTGCGGGAAAATGAGCAGTTCTTC
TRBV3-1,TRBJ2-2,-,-,CASSRRGTGELFF,TGTGCCAGCAGCCGCAGGGGCACCGGGGAGCTGTTTTTT
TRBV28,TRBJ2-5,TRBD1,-,CASSLGGQGTPEQYF,TGTGCCAGCAGTTTAGGAGGACAGGGGACCCCAGAGCAGTACTTC
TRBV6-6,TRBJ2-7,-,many,CASSPRFPKDKNYEQYF,TGTGCCAGCAGTCCCCGCTTCCCAAAAGACAAGAACTACGAGCAGTACTTC
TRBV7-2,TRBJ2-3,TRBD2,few,CASSPRTSQDTQYF,TGTGCCAGCAGCCCCCGGACTAGCCAAGATACGCAGTATTTT
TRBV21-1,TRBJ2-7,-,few,CASSSRGGVPTYEQYF,TGTGCCAGCAGCTCGAGGGGGGGGGTTCCAACCTACGAGCAGTACTTC
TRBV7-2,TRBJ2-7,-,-,CASSLEGQPFYEQYF,TGTGCCAGCAGCTTAGAAGGACAGCCTTTTTACGAGCAGTACTTC
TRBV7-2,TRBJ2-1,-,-,CASSAGPIEQFF,TGTGCCAGCAGCGCGGGACCGATTGAGCAGTTCTTC
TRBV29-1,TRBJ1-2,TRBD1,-,CSVSGQGAYYGYTF,TGCAGCGTTTCGGGACAGGGGGCGTACTATGGCTACACCTTC
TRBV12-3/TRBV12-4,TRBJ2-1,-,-,CASSSDSNSGRKEQFF,TGTGCCAGCAGTTCCGATAGTAATAGCGGACGTAAAGAGCAGTTCTTC
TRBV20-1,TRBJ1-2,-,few,CSALWAPYGYTF,TGCAGTGCTCTTTGGGCCCCCTATGGCTACACCTTC
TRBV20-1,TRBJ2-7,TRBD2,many,CSARPPGGYEQYF,TGCAGTGCTAGACCCCCGGGGGGATACGAGCAGTACTTC
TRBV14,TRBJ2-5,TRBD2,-,CASSQGLAAETQYF,TGTGCCAGCAGCCAAGGACTAGCTGCGGAGACCCAGTACTTC
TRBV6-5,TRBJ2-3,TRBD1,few,CASSYRRDRVYGTDTQYF,TGTGCCAGCAGTTACAGACGGGACAGGGTATACGGTACAGATACGCAGTATTTT
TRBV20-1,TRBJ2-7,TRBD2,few,CSATGTTYEQYF,TGCAGTGCTACCGGGACTACCTACGAGCAGTACTTC
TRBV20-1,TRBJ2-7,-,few,CSARNLAVTSYEQYF,TGCAGTGCTCGGAATTTAGCGGTTACCTCCTACGAGCAGTACTTC
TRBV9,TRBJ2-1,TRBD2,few,CASSVVPSGGPYNEQFF,TGTGCCAGCAGCGTAGTCCCGAGCGGGGGGCCTTACAATGAGCAGTTCTTC
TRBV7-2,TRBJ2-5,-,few,CASSRKAQLETQYF,TGTGCCAGCAGCCGAAAGGCCCAATTAGAGACCCAGTACTTC
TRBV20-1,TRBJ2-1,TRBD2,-,CSALPGTSLSEQFF,TGCAGTGCCTTACCCGGGACTAGCCTGAGTGAGCAGTTCTTC
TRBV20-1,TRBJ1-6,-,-,CSAPQGSSYNSPLHF,TGCAGTGCCCCCCAAGGGAGCTCCTATAATTCACCCCTCCACTTT
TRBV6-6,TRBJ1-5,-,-,CATLRDFGQPQHF,TGTGCCACTCTAAGGGATTTCGGTCAGCCCCAGCATTTT
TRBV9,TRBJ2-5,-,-,CASSAGGWRETQYF,TGTGCCAGCAGCGCAGGAGGGTGGCGAGAGACCCAGTACTTC
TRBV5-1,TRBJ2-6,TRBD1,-,CASSRGTVQGANVLTF,TGCGCCAGCAGCAGGGGGACAGTGCAAGGGGCCAACGTCCTGACTTTC
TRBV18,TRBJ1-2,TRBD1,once,CASSSPRQGDGYTF,TGTGCCAGCTCATCTCCAAGACAGGGAGATGGCTACACCTTC
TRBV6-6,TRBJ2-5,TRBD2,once,CASSPRLAPETQYF,TGTGCCAGTAGCCCCAGACTAGCTCCAGAGACCCAGTACTTC
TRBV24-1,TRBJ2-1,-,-,CATSDLLEQFF,TGTGCCACCAGTGATTTGCTTGAGCAGTTCTTC
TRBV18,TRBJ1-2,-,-,CASSPPNTNSPNLNYGYTF,TGTGCCAGCTCACCACCGAACACAAATAGCCCAAATCTCAACTATGGCTACACCTTC
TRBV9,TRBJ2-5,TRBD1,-,CASSVGQGERWTQYF,TGTGCCAGCAGCGTAGGACAGGGGGAGAGGTGGACCCAGTACTTC
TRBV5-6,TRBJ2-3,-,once,CASSFTVNIGFRRDTQYF,TGTGCCAGCAGCTTTACAGTCAACATAGGGTTCCGGCGGGATACGCAGTATTTT
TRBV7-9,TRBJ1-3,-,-,CASSRSTSGNTIYF,TGTGCCAGCAGCCGCAGTACCTCTGGAAACACCATATATTTT
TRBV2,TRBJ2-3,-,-,CASSGTNPTTDTQYF,TGTGCCAGCAGTGGGACAAACCCGACCACAGATACGCAGTATTTT
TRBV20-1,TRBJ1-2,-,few,CSARSSEAHYGYTF,TGCAGTGCTAGAAGTTCCGAGGCCCACTATGGCTACACCTTC
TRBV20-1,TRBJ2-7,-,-,CSAAGGNEQYF,TGCAGTGCTGCCGGGGGAAACGAGCAGTACTTC
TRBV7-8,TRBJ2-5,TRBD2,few,CASSLDTPLARETQYF,TGTGCCAGCAGCTTAGATACACCACTAGCGCGAGAGACCCAGTACTTC
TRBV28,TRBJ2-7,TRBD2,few,CAAWGGSYEQYF,TGTGCTGCATGGGGGGGCTCCTACGAGCAGTACTTC
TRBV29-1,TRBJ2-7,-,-,CSVDSGQGTYEQYF,TGCAGCGTTGACTCGGGGCAGGGTACCTACGAGCAGTACTTC
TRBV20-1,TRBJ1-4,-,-,CSALGAGNINEKLFF,TGCAGTGCCCTCGGGGCGGGGAACATTAATGAAAAACTGTTTTTT
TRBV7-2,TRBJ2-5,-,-,CASNIQETQYF,TGTGCCAGCAACATCCAAGAGACCCAGTACTTC
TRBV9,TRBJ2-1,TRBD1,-,CASSVRLGTGALNEQFF,TGTGCCAGCAGCGTTAGGTTGGGGACAGGGGCCCTCAATGAGCAGTTCTTC
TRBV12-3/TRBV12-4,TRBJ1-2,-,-,CASTGGIANYGYTF,TGTGCCAGCACCGGCGGTATCGCTAACTATGGCTACACCTTC
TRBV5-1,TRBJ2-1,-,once,CASSVGQFIYNEQFF,TGCGCCAGCAGCGTAGGACAATTCATCTACAATGAGCAGTTCTTC
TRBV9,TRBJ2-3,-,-,CASSPGPFTDTQYF,TGTGCCAGCAGCCCGGGACCTTTCACAGATACGCAGTATTTT
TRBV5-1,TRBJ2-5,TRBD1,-,CACHPGTVQETQYF,TGCGCCTGCCATCCCGGGACAGTACAAGAGACCCAGTACTTC
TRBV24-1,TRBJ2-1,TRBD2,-,CATSDSGSGDTFDNEQFF,TGTGCCACCAGTGATTCGGGTAGCGGGGATACCTTCGACAATGAGCAGTTCTTC
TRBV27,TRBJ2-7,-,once,CASGLSVVYEQYF,TGTGCCAGCGGTCTATCTGTGGTTTACGAGCAGTACTTC
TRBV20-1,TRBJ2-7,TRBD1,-,CSAIDRTGGYEQYF,TGCAGTGCTATAGACCGGACAGGAGGCTACGAGCAGTACTTC
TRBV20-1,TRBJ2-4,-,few,CSARGGADIQYF,TGCAGTGCCAGGGGAGGGGCGGACATTCAGTACTTC